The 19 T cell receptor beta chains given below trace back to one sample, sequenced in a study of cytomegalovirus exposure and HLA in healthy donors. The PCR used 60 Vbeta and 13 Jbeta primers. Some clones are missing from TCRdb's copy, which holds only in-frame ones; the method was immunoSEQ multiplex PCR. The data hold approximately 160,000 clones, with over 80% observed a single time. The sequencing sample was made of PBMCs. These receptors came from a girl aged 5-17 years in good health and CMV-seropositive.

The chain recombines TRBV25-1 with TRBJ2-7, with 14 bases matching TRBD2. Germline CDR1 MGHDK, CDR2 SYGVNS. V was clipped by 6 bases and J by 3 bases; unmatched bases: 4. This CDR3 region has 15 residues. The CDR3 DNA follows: TGTGCCAGCAGCAGACTAGCGGGAGGGCTCTACGAGCAGTACTTC. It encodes CASSRLAGGLYEQYF.

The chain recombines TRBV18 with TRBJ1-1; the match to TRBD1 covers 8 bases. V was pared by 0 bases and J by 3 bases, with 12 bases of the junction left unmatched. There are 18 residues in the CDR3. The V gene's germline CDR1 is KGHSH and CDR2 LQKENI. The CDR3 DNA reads TGTGCCAGCTCACCACCGGGAGCGGCAGGGGGCGTACACACTGAAGCTTTCTTT. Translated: CASSPPGAAGGVHTEAFF.

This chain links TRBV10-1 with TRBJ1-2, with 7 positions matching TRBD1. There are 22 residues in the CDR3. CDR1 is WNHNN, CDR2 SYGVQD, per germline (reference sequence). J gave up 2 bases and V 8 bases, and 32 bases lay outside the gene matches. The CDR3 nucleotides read TGCGCCAGCTCGCCGGTTAGGGGACAGCAGGCCTTCCCAACCATGGGGAACTATGGCTACACCTTC. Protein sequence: CASSPVRGQQAFPTMGNYGYTF.

CDR3 sequence: CASSEWAGISNQPQHF. CDR3 nucleotides: TGTGCCAGCAGTGAGTGGGCAGGGATTAGCAATCAGCCCCAGCATTTT. The gene calls are TRBV6-1 and TRBJ1-5, with a tentative D call TRBD1 (5 bases). This CDR3 comprises 16 residues. The V gene's germline CDR1 is MNHNS and CDR2 SASEGT. V was trimmed by 3 bases and J by 0 bases, leaving 12 bases between them.

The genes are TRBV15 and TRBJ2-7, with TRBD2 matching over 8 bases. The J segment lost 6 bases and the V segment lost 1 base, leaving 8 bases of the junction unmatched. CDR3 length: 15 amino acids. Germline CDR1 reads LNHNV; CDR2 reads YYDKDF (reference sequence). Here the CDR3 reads CATSRARGANSEQYF. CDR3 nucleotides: TGTGCCACCAGCAGAGCGCGGGGGGCCAACTCCGAGCAGTACTTC.

This CDR3 is CASSLSSASYEQYF. DNA of the CDR3: TGTGCCAGCAGCTTATCTAGCGCTTCCTACGAGCAGTACTTC. The chain couples TRBV5-4 to TRBJ2-7; TRBD2 is a possible D gene (6 bases). The germline gives CDR1 SGHNT, CDR2 YYREEE (reference sequence). V lost 2 bases to trimming and J lost 1 base, with 10 bases between them. The CDR3 has 14 amino acids.

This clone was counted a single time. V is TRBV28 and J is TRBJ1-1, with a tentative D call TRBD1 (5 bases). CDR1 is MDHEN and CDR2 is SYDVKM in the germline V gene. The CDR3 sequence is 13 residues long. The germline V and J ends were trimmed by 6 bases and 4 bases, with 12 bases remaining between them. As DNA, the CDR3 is TGTGCCAGCAGAGGGCAGGGTGGCACTGAAGCTTTCTTT. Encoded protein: CASRGQGGTEAFF.

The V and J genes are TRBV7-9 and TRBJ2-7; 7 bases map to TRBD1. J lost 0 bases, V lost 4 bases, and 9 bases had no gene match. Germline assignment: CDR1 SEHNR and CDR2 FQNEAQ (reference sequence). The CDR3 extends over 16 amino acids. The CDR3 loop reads CASSSSRDSSSYEQYF. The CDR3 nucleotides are TGTGCCAGCAGCTCAAGCCGGGACAGCAGCTCCTACGAGCAGTACTTC.

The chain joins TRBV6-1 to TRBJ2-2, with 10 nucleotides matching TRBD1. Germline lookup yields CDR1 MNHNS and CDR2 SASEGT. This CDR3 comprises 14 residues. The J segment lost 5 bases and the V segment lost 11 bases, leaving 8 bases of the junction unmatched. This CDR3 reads CAGGDRGVTGELFF. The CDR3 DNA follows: TGTGCCGGGGGGGACAGGGGAGTTACCGGGGAGCTGTTTTTT.

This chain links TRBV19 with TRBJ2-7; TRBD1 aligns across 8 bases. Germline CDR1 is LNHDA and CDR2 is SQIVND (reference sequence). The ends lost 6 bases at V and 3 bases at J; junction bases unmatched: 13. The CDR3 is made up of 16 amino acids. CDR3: CASSRRPGTGYYEQYF. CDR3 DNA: TGTGCCAGTAGCAGGAGGCCCGGGACAGGTTACTACGAGCAGTACTTC.

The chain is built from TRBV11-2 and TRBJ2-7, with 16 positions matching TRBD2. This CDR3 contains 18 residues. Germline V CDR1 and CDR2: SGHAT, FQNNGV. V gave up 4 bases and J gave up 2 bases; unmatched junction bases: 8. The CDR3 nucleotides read TGTGCCAGCAGCTGGGGACTAGCGGGGGGGCCGAATACCTACGAGCAGTACTTC. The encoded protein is CASSWGLAGGPNTYEQYF.

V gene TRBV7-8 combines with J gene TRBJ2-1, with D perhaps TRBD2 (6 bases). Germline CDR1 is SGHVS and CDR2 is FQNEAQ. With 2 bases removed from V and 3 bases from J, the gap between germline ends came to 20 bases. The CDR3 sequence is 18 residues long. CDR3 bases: TGTGCCAGCAGCTTACGGGGGACGCCCGTTGTTCACTACAATGAGCAGTTCTTC. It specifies CASSLRGTPVVHYNEQFF.

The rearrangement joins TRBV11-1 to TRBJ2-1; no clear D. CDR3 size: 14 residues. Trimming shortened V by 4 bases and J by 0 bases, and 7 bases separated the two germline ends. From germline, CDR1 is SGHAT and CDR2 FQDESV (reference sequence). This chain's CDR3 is CASSSSPSYNEQFF. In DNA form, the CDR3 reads TGTGCCAGCAGCTCCAGTCCCTCCTACAATGAGCAGTTCTTC. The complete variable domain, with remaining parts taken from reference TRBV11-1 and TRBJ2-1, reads EAEVAQSPRYKITEKSQAVAFWCDPISGHATLYWYRQILGQGPELLVQFQDESVVDDSQLPKDRFSAERLKGVDSTLKIQPAELGDSAMYLCASSSSPSYNEQFFGPGTRLTVL.

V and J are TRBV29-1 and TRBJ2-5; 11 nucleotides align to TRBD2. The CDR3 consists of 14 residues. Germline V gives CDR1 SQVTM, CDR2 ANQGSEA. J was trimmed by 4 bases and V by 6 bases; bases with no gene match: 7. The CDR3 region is CSVVVAGGLETQYF. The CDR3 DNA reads TGCAGCGTCGTGGTAGCGGGAGGGCTAGAGACCCAGTACTTC.

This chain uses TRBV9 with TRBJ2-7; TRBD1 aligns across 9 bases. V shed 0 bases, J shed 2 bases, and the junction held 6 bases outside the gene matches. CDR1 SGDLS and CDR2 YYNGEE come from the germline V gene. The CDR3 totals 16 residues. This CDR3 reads CASSVGLGTGTYEQYF. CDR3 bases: TGTGCCAGCAGCGTAGGCCTGGGGACAGGGACCTACGAGCAGTACTTC. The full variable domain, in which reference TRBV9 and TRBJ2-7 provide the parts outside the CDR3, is DSGVTQTPKHLITATGQRVTLRCSPRSGDLSVYWYQQSLDQGLQFLIQYYNGEERAKGNILERFSAQQFPDLHSELNLSSLELGDSALYFCASSVGLGTGTYEQYFGPGTRLTVT.

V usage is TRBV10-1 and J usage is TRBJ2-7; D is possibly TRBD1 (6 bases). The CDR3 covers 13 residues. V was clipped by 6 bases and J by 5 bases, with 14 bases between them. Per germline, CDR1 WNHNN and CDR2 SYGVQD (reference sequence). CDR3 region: CASRGAGSHEQYF. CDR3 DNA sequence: TGCGCCAGCAGGGGGGCAGGGAGCCACGAGCAGTACTTC.

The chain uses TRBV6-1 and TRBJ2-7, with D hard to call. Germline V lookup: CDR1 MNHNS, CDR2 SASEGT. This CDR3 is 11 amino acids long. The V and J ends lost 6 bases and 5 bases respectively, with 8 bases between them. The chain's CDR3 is CASRAIHEQYF. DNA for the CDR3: TGTGCCAGCAGGGCCATCCACGAGCAGTACTTC.

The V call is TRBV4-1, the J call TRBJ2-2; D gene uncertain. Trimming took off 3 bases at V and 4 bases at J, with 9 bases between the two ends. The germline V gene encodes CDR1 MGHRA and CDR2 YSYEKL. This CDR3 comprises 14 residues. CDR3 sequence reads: CASSQWPITGELFF. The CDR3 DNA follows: TGCGCCAGCAGCCAGTGGCCGATCACCGGGGAGCTGTTTTTT.

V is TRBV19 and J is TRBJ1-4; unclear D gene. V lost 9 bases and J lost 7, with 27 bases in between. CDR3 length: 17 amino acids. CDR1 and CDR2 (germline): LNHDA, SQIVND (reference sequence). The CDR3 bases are TGTGCCAGCCGAAATGGTCTCGTTTTGGGCTCTGGTGAAAAACTGTTTTTT. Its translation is CASRNGLVLGSGEKLFF.